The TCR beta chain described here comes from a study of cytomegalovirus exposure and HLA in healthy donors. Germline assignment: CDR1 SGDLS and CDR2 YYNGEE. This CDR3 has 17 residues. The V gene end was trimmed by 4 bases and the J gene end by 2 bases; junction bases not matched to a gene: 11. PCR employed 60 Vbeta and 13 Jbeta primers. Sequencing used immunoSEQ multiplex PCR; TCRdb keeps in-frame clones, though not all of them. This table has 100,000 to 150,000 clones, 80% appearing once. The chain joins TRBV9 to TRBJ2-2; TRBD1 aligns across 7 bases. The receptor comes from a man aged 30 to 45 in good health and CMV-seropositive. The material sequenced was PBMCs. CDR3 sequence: CASSQPRDSFNTGELFF. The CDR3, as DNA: TGTGCCAGCAGCCAGCCCCGGGACAGCTTTAACACCGGGGAGCTGTTTTTT.